The 27 T cell receptor beta chains reported below all come from one sample, sequenced in a study of PD-L1 blockade in urothelial cancer. The protocol was immunoSEQ multiplex PCR, while the TCRdb copy is restricted to in-frame clones and leaves out a portion. The sample lists about 91,000 clones; approximately 91% were seen once. Sequencing used PBMCs, obtained around atezolizumab (anti-PD-L1) treatment. The origin of the receptors is a man in his 60s with urothelial cancer.

This chain connects TRBV2 to TRBJ2-7; 9 bases agree with TRBD2. J was trimmed by 0 bases and V by 0 bases; bases with no gene match: 9. Germline CDR1 SNHLY, CDR2 FYNNEI. This CDR3 is built from 18 residues. The CDR3 region is CASSEALGGGGVSYEQYF. CDR3 nucleotides: TGTGCCAGCAGTGAAGCGCTTGGGGGCGGGGGGGTCTCCTACGAGCAGTACTTC.

The chain recombines TRBV6-1 with TRBJ2-7, with 7 bases identical to TRBD1. In germline, CDR1 is MNHNS, CDR2 SASEGT. The V gene end was trimmed by 6 bases and the J gene end by 2 bases; junction bases not matched to a gene: 4. The length of the CDR3 is 13 residues. The CDR3, as DNA: TGTGCCAGCAGCCCGGGACAGACCTACGAGCAGTACTTC. Translating it yields CASSPGQTYEQYF.

The chain carries TRBV2 and TRBJ1-4, with TRBD1 matching 7 bases. The junction had 4 bases not matched to a gene; V was cut back by 6 bases and J by 6 bases. In germline, CDR1 is SNHLY, CDR2 FYNNEI. This CDR3 is built from 13 residues. The CDR3: CASSWQGDEKLFF. For the CDR3, the DNA is TGTGCCAGCAGCTGGCAGGGGGATGAAAAACTGTTTTTT. Based on the CDR3 plus reference TRBV2 and TRBJ1-4, the full variable domain is EPEVTQTPSHQVTQMGQEVILRCVPISNHLYFYWYRQILGQKVEFLVSFYNNEISEKSEIFDDQFSVERPDGSNFTLKIRSTKLEDSAMYFCASSWQGDEKLFFGSGTQLSVL.

V gene TRBV19 combines with J gene TRBJ2-1, with TRBD2 matching over 10 bases. This CDR3 region has 19 residues. J gave up 0 bases and V 1 base, and 9 bases lay outside the gene matches. The germline V gene has CDR1 LNHDA and CDR2 SQIVND (reference sequence). CDR3 DNA sequence: TGTGCCAGTAGTATAGGGGCTAGCGGGGGCCAGAGCTCCTACAATGAGCAGTTCTTC. It encodes CASSIGASGGQSSYNEQFF.

The CDR3 is CASSLEVRGVTEAFF. The CDR3 region has the DNA TGCGCCAGCAGCTTGGAGGTCAGGGGGGTCACTGAAGCTTTCTTT. The rearrangement uses TRBV5-1 and TRBJ1-1; 7 bases align to TRBD1. Germline-derived CDR1 and CDR2 are SGHRS and YFSETQ. With 0 bases clipped from V and 4 bases from J, the junction kept 6 bases outside the gene matches. The CDR3 has 15 residues.

The CDR3 sequence is CASSRGATETQYF. The CDR3 DNA follows: TGTGCCAGCAGCCGGGGGGCAACGGAGACCCAGTACTTC. This chain joins TRBV11-2 and TRBJ2-5; tentative D call: TRBD2 (7 bases). Germline CDR1 SGHAT, CDR2 FQNNGV. With 5 bases removed from V and 5 bases from J, the gap between germline ends came to 12 bases. This CDR3 has 13 amino acids.

The chain has TRBV4-3 and TRBJ2-7; 10 bases are shared with TRBD2. The CDR3 runs 15 residues. J gave up 1 base and V 4 bases, and 4 bases lay outside the gene matches. Per the germline V gene, CDR1 is LGHNA and CDR2 is YSLEER. CDR3 sequence reads: CASSLRAGGSYEQYF. The CDR3 coding sequence is TGCGCCAGCAGCCTCCGAGCGGGAGGGTCCTACGAGCAGTACTTC.

The genes are TRBV20-1 and TRBJ1-2; D remains unclear. Trimming pared 6 bases from V and 7 bases from J, leaving 6 bases between. Germline CDR1 is DFQATT and CDR2 is SNEGSKA (reference sequence). The CDR3 has 9 amino acids. This chain's CDR3 is CSARRGYTF. The CDR3 region has the DNA TGCAGTGCGCGCCGTGGCTACACCTTC.

The chain has TRBV29-1 and TRBJ2-3; TRBD2 matches at 9 bases. The V and J ends lost 4 bases and 2 bases, in that order; junction bases with no gene match: 10. Looked up from germline, CDR1 is SQVTM and CDR2 is ANQGSEA. The CDR3 has 16 residues. CDR3 bases: TGCAGCGTTGTTGGCGAGGTAGCGGGAGCCACAGATACGCAGTATTTT. It yields the protein CSVVGEVAGATDTQYF.

The chain has TRBV5-4 and TRBJ1-2; D perhaps matches TRBD1 (6 bases). The CDR3 consists of 15 residues. Between the trimmed V and J ends, which lost 5 bases and 3 bases, there was a span of 17 bases. Germline assignment: CDR1 SGHNT and CDR2 YYREEE (reference sequence). This chain's CDR3 is CASRIPTQGHYGYTF. The DNA of the CDR3 is TGTGCCAGCAGGATTCCGACTCAGGGGCACTATGGCTACACCTTC.

Concerning this clone: Other DNA sequences in the sample encode the same CDR3. This chain uses TRBV9 with TRBJ1-3; the match to TRBD1 covers 7 bases. This CDR3 comprises 14 residues. Germline lookup yields CDR1 SGDLS and CDR2 YYNGEE. The V segment lost 3 bases and the J segment 4 bases; nucleotides outside the gene matches: 4. The CDR3 region has the DNA TGTGCCAGCAGCGGAGGGGGCAGGGGAAACACCATATATTTT. Its protein product is CASSGGGRGNTIYF.

The J gene is TRBJ2-3, the V gene TRBV29-1, with 9 bases fitting TRBD2. This CDR3 has 14 residues. The V segment lost 5 bases and the J segment 4 bases; nucleotides outside the gene matches: 7. Germline V gene lookup returns CDR1 SQVTM and CDR2 ANQGSEA. The CDR3 protein is CSVNQGGGADTQYF. CDR3 in DNA: TGCAGCGTTAACCAGGGCGGGGGGGCAGATACGCAGTATTTT.

The V gene is TRBV9, the J gene TRBJ2-3; D not certain. CDR3 length: 13 residues. Germline-derived CDR1 and CDR2 are SGDLS and YYNGEE. Trimming left V 0 bases short and J 2 bases short, with 4 bases between. DNA for the CDR3: TGTGCCAGCAGCGTAGGAGACACAGATACGCAGTATTTT. Protein product: CASSVGDTDTQYF.

V is TRBV12-2 and J is TRBJ2-3; the table's TRBD2 call for D was not verified on the DNA. TRBV12-2 corresponds to a pseudogene. The CDR3 has 16 amino acids. The CDR3 loop is CASRSLSRTGTDTQYF. In DNA form, the CDR3 reads TGTGCAAGTCGCTCCCTCTCACGTACGGGCACAGATACGCAGTATTTT.

The chain links TRBV15 to TRBJ1-3; D call uncertain. CDR1 and CDR2 from the germline V gene are LNHNV and YYDKDF (reference sequence). CDR3 length: 18 amino acids. V was clipped by 5 bases and J by 0 bases, with 20 bases between them. In nucleotides, the CDR3 is TGTGCCACCAGCTTTAAAAACGACGGGTCCAACTCTGGAAACACCATATATTTT. Its translation is CATSFKNDGSNSGNTIYF.

The CDR3 loop is CASSLGGGDTEAFF. The CDR3, as DNA: TGTGCCAGCAGCTTGGGTGGAGGGGACACTGAAGCTTTCTTT. This chain connects TRBV5-6 to TRBJ1-1; weak D call: TRBD1 (5 bases). The V end lost 0 bases, the J end lost 3 bases, and 9 bases lay between the germline ends. Looked up from germline, CDR1 is SGHDT and CDR2 is YYEEEE. The CDR3 has 14 amino acids. Filled out from reference TRBV5-6 and TRBJ1-1, the complete variable domain reads DAGVTQSPTHLIKTRGQQVTLRCSPKSGHDTVSWYQQALGQGPQFIFQYYEEEERQRGNFPDRFSGHQFPNYSSELNVNALLLGDSALYLCASSLGGGDTEAFFGQGTRLTVV.

The chain carries TRBV14 and TRBJ2-1; 11 bases align to TRBD2. Losses at the gene ends were 4 bases for V and 1 base for J; bases not matched to a gene: 6. There are 17 residues in the CDR3. Germline V gene lookup returns CDR1 SGHDN and CDR2 FVKESK. The CDR3 sequence is CASSPRLAGISYNEQFF. The CDR3 region has the DNA TGTGCCAGCAGCCCCCGACTAGCGGGGATATCCTACAATGAGCAGTTCTTC.

The V call is TRBV28, the J call TRBJ2-2, with TRBD1 matching over 10 bases. Per the germline V gene, CDR1 is MDHEN and CDR2 is SYDVKM. With V trimmed by 10 bases and J by 0 bases, 5 bases remained unmatched. The CDR3 is 15 amino acids. CDR3 residues: CATMTGGTNTGELFF. CDR3 sequence (DNA): TGTGCCACGATGACAGGGGGCACGAACACCGGGGAGCTGTTTTTT.

The table lists this clone with a few counts. This rearrangement joins TRBV11-2 to TRBJ2-5; possible D gene TRBD1, 5 bases. This CDR3 is built from 14 residues. V dropped 10 bases and J dropped 3 bases, with 18 bases sitting between them. From germline, CDR1 is SGHAT and CDR2 FQNNGV. CDR3 nucleotides: TGTGCCAACCCCGATATTGGGGCGGAAGAGACCCAGTACTTC. Amino acid sequence: CANPDIGAEETQYF. Based on the CDR3 plus reference TRBV11-2 and TRBJ2-5, the full variable domain is EAGVAQSPRYKIIEKRQSVAFWCNPISGHATLYWYQQILGQGPKLLIQFQNNGVVDDSQLPKDRFSAERLKGVDSTLKIQPAKLEDSAVYLCANPDIGAEETQYFGPGTRLLVL.

V and J are TRBV28 and TRBJ2-7, with 9 bases fitting TRBD2. Germline V gene lookup returns CDR1 MDHEN and CDR2 SYDVKM. V trimming: 4 bases; J trimming: 3 bases; junction bases outside the gene matches: 7. The length of the CDR3 is 15 residues. In nucleotides, the CDR3 is TGTGCCAGCAGTTCCCAAGCGGGAGGCCTCTACGAGCAGTACTTC. Translation: CASSSQAGGLYEQYF.

The chain carries TRBV5-1 and TRBJ2-5, with 8 bases matching TRBD1. The CDR3 is 16 residues long. V dropped 0 bases and J dropped 5; count of bases not matched to a gene: 9. CDR1 and CDR2 from the germline V gene are SGHRS and YFSETQ. In DNA form, the CDR3 reads TGCGCCAGCAGCTTGGGACAGGGGATGGTGGGGGAGACCCAGTACTTC. This sequence encodes CASSLGQGMVGETQYF.

This clone has a handful of counts. The rearrangement joins TRBV7-8 to TRBJ2-1, with 10 positions matching TRBD2. The CDR3 spans 15 residues. The J segment lost 2 bases and the V segment lost 4 bases, leaving 2 bases of the junction unmatched. CDR1 SGHVS and CDR2 FQNEAQ come from the germline V gene. CDR3 in amino acids: CASSYTSGAYNEQFF. For the CDR3, the DNA is TGTGCCAGCAGCTATACTAGCGGGGCCTACAATGAGCAGTTCTTC.

The chain combines TRBV5-1 with TRBJ2-1; 11 bases align to TRBD2. The V gene's germline CDR1 is SGHRS and CDR2 YFSETQ. J gave up 0 bases and V 2 bases, and 4 bases lay outside the gene matches. This CDR3 has 17 residues. This CDR3 reads CASSFPTSGISYNEQFF. The CDR3 DNA follows: TGCGCCAGCAGCTTCCCGACTAGCGGGATCTCCTACAATGAGCAGTTCTTC.

The chain employs TRBV2 and TRBJ1-2; D not certain. Germline CDR1 reads SNHLY; CDR2 reads FYNNEI. The CDR3 runs 14 residues. The V gene lost 2 bases and the J gene lost 4 bases, with 11 bases spanning the gap. The DNA of the CDR3 is TGTGCCAGCAGTGAAAGTAACAGCATCTATGGCTACACCTTC. It translates to CASSESNSIYGYTF. Looking up the rest from reference TRBV2 and TRBJ1-2 gives the full variable domain: EPEVTQTPSHQVTQMGQEVILRCVPISNHLYFYWYRQILGQKVEFLVSFYNNEISEKSEIFDDQFSVERPDGSNFTLKIRSTKLEDSAMYFCASSESNSIYGYTFGSGTRLTVV.

The chain recombines TRBV4-2 with TRBJ2-7; 11 bases are a match to TRBD1. This CDR3 has 16 residues. From germline, CDR1 is LGHNA and CDR2 YNFKEQ. V trimming: 3 bases; J trimming: 3 bases; junction bases outside the gene matches: 7. DNA for the CDR3: TGTGCCAGCAGCCAGGGAACCGGGACAGGGGGCTACGAGCAGTACTTC. This encodes CASSQGTGTGGYEQYF.

The chain carries TRBV28 and TRBJ1-2, with 7 positions matching TRBD1. CDR1 and CDR2 (germline): MDHEN, SYDVKM. CDR3 length: 14 amino acids. With 2 bases clipped from V and 2 bases from J, the junction kept 2 bases outside the gene matches. CDR3 protein: CASSLEQGNYGYTF. The CDR3 DNA reads TGTGCCAGCAGTTTAGAACAGGGGAACTATGGCTACACCTTC.

The chain is built from TRBV5-1 and TRBJ1-5; TRBD1 aligns across 11 bases. Germline CDR1 reads SGHRS; CDR2 reads YFSETQ. The V segment lost 3 bases and the J segment 4 bases; nucleotides outside the gene matches: 3. This CDR3 has 15 amino acids. In DNA, the CDR3 is TGCGCCAGCAGCTCCGGGACAGGGGGTAATCAGCCCCAGCATTTT. It specifies CASSSGTGGNQPQHF.